These 9 T cell receptor beta chains originate from one sample sequenced in a study of T cell responses to AZD1222 COVID-19 vaccine. TCRdb's table, derived via immunoSEQ multiplex PCR, lists solely in-frame clones and lacks some. The data show about 150,000 clones, 94% seen once. Sequencing was performed on peripheral blood, taken on day 0 of AZD1222 vaccination. Every receptor here comes from an adult in good health.

The table lists this clone with a count of one. The chain links TRBV29-1 to TRBJ2-1; the match to TRBD2 covers 8 bases. The CDR3 runs to 11 residues. Trimming removed 7 bases from V and 6 bases from J; junction bases left unmatched: 2. Germline values: CDR1 SQVTM, CDR2 ANQGSEA. The CDR3 coding sequence is TGCAGCGGCGGGAGGTCCAATGAGCAGTTCTTC. Translation: CSGGRSNEQFF.

The chain uses TRBV10-2 and TRBJ2-1; TRBD2 matches 13 bases. After removal of 4 bases from V and 4 bases from J, the junction contained 7 bases not matched to a gene. The length of the CDR3 is 17 residues. Germline V gene lookup returns CDR1 WSHSY and CDR2 SAAADI. The CDR3 protein is CASSVATSGGLYNEQFF. Written as DNA, the CDR3 is TGCGCCAGCAGTGTTGCGACTAGCGGGGGGCTTTACAATGAGCAGTTCTTC.

The rearrangement links TRBV30 to TRBJ1-2; D gene unclear. Germline V gives CDR1 GTSNPN, CDR2 SVGIG (reference sequence). The CDR3 has 12 residues. V dropped 2 bases and J dropped 8 bases, with 12 bases sitting between them. The CDR3, as DNA: TGTGCCTGGAGTTGGGCGGGGTACGGCTACACCTTC. Protein product: CAWSWAGYGYTF.

V is TRBV5-8 and J is TRBJ2-1; TRBD2 aligns across 9 bases. Germline V gene sequence: CDR1 SGHTS, CDR2 YDEGEE. This CDR3 spans 15 amino acids. Losses at the gene ends were 0 bases for V and 8 bases for J; bases not matched to a gene: 6. The CDR3 is CASSLGVLAGHEQFF. The DNA for the CDR3 is TGTGCCAGCAGCTTGGGAGTTCTAGCGGGACATGAGCAGTTCTTC.

The rearrangement joins TRBV7-9 to TRBJ2-7; D not certain. This CDR3 is 11 amino acids long. Germline V gene sequence: CDR1 SEHNR, CDR2 FQNEAQ (reference sequence). The V end lost 5 bases, the J end lost 4 bases, and 6 bases lay between the germline ends. Here the CDR3 DNA reads TGTGCCAGCAGCATGATTTACGAGCAGTACGTC. It yields the protein CASSMIYEQYV.

V and J are TRBV7-9 and TRBJ1-1; 7 bases align to TRBD1. Germline-derived CDR1 and CDR2 are SEHNR and FQNEAQ (reference sequence). J lost 1 base, V lost 8 bases, and 4 bases had no gene match. The CDR3 is 13 amino acids. The CDR3 sequence is CASEGQENTEAFF. In DNA, the CDR3 is TGTGCCAGCGAAGGACAGGAGAACACTGAAGCTTTCTTT.

The gene calls are TRBV28 and TRBJ2-3; no firm D call. The CDR3 is made up of 12 amino acids. V dropped 7 bases and J dropped 6 bases, with 11 bases sitting between them. CDR1 is MDHEN and CDR2 is SYDVKM in the germline V gene. CDR3: CASISPSDTQYF. CDR3 DNA sequence: TGTGCCAGCATTTCACCCTCGGATACGCAGTATTTT.

This chain joins TRBV25-1 and TRBJ2-7; 12 nucleotides match TRBD2. The ends lost 4 bases at V and 5 bases at J; junction bases unmatched: 3. CDR1 MGHDK and CDR2 SYGVNS come from the germline V gene. This CDR3 comprises 14 residues. The CDR3 here is CASSASGRENEQYV. CDR3 nucleotide sequence: TGTGCCAGCAGTGCTAGCGGGAGGGAGAACGAGCAGTACGTC.

This clone was seen just once. The chain couples TRBV5-1 to TRBJ1-3, with TRBD1 identical over 8 bases. The CDR3 has 14 residues. Germline-derived CDR1 and CDR2 are SGHRS and YFSETQ. J gave up 4 bases and V 4 bases, and 4 bases lay outside the gene matches. The CDR3 loop reads CASSRTGTGNTIYF. The CDR3 DNA follows: TGCGCCAGCAGCAGGACAGGGACGGGAAACACCATATATTTT.